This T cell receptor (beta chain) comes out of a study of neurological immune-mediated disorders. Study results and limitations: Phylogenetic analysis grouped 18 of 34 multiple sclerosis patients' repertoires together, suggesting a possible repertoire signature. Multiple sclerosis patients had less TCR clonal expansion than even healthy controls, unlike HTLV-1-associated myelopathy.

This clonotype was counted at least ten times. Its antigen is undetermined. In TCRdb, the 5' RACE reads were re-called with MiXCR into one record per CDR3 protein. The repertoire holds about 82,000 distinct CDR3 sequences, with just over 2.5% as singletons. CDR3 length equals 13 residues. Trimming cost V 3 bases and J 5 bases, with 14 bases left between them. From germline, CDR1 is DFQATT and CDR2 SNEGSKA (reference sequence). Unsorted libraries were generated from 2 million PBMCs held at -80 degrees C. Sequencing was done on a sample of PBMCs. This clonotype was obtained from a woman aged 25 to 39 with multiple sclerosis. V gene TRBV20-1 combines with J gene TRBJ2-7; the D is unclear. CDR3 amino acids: CSARREGFNEQYF. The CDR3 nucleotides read TGCAGTGCTAGGCGTGAAGGGTTTAACGAGCAGTACTTC.